This TCR beta chain was obtained from a study of HIV-infected patients and healthy controls. With V trimmed by 4 bases and J by 0 bases, 6 bases remained unmatched. Germline V gives CDR1 SGDLS, CDR2 YYNGEE. CDR3 length equals 16 residues. From the 5' RACE reads, TCRdb called clonotypes with MiXCR, one entry per CDR3 protein. This table has about 64,000 distinct CDR3 sequences, about 19% appearing once. This receptor was identified in a human donor in good health. The specimen sequenced was CD4+ T cells from blood. The chain joins TRBV9 to TRBJ2-2, with 7 bases matching TRBD1. CDR3 sequence: CASSPRTGTNTGELFF. DNA of the CDR3: TGTGCCAGCAGCCCCCGGACAGGAACGAACACCGGGGAGCTGTTTTTT. Supplemented by reference TRBV9 and TRBJ2-2, the full variable domain reads DSGVTQTPKHLITATGQRVTLRCSPRSGDLSVYWYQQSLDQGLQFLIQYYNGEERAKGNILERFSAQQFPDLHSELNLSSLELGDSALYFCASSPRTGTNTGELFFGEGSRLTVL.